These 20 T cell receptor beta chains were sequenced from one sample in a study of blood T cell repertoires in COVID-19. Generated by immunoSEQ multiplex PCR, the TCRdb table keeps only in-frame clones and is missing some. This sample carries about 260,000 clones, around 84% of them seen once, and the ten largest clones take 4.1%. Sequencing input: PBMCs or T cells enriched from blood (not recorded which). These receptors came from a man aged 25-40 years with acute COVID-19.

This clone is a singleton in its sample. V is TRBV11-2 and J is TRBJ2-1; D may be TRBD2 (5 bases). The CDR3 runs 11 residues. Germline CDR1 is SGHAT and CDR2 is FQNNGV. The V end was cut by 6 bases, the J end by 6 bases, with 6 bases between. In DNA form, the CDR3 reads TGTGCCAGCAGACGGGGCAATGAGCAGTTCTTC. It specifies CASRRGNEQFF.

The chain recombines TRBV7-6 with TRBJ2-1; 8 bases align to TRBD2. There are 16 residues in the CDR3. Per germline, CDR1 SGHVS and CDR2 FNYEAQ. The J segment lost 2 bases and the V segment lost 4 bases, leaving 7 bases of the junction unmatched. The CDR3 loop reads CASSSQTSETYNEQFF. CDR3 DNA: TGTGCCAGCAGCTCCCAGACTAGCGAAACCTACAATGAGCAGTTCTTC.

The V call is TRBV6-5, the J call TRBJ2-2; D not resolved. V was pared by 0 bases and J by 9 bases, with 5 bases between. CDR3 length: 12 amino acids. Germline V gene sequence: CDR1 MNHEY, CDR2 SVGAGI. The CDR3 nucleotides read TGTGCCAGCAGTTACTCGGGCCGGGAGCTGTTTTTT. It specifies CASSYSGRELFF.

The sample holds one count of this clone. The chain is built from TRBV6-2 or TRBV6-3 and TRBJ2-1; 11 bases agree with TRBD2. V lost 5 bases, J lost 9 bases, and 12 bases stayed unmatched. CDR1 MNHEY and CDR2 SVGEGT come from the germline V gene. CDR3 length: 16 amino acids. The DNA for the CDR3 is TGTGCCAGCAGTCTCCCGACTAGCGGGAAAAAAGGTGAGCAGTTCTTC. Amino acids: CASSLPTSGKKGEQFF.

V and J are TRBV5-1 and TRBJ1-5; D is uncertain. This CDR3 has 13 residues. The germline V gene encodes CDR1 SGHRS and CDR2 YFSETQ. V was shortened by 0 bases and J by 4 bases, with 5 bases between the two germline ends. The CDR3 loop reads CASSLGQNQPQHF. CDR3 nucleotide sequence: TGCGCCAGCAGCTTGGGGCAGAATCAGCCCCAGCATTTT.

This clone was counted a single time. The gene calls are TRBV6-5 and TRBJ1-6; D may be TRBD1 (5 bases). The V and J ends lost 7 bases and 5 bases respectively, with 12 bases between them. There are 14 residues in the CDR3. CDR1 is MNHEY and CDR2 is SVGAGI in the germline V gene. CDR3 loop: CASMKGRNNSPLHF. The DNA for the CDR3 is TGTGCCAGCATGAAGGGGCGTAATAATTCACCCCTCCACTTT.

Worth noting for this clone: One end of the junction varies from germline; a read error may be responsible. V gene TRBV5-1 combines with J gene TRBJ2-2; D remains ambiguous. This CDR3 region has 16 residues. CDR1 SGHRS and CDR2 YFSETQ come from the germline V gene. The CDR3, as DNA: TGTGCCAGCAGCTTGGTTTCTTACAGCAACACCGGGGAGCTGTTTTTT. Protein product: CASSLVSYSNTGELFF.

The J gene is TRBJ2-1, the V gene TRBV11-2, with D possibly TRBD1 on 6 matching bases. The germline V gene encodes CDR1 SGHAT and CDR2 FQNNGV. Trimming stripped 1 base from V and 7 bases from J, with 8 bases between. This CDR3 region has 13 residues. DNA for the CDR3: TGTGCCAGCAGCTTAGCAGGGGTGAATGAGCAGTTCTTC. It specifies CASSLAGVNEQFF.

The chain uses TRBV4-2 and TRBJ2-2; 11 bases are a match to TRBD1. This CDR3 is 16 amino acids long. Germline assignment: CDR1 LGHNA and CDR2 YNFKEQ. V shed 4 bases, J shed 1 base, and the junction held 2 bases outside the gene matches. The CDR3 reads CASSPGTGGNTGELFF. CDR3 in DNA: TGTGCCAGCAGCCCCGGGACAGGGGGGAACACCGGGGAGCTGTTTTTT.

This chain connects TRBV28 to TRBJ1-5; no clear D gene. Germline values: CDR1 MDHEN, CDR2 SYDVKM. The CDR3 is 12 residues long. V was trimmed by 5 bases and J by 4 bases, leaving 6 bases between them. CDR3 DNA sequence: TGTGCCAGCAGTCCCTCGAATCAGCCCCAGCATTTT. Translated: CASSPSNQPQHF.

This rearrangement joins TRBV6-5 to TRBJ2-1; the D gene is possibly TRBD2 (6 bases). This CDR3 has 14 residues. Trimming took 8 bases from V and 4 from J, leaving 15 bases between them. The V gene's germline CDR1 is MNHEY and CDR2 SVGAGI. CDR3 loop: CASHPGLGYNEQFF. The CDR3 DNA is TGTGCCAGCCACCCGGGACTGGGGTACAATGAGCAGTTCTTC.

CDR3 protein: CASSRGLAKQYV. The CDR3 nucleotides are TGTGCCAGCAGTCGAGGACTAGCGAAGCAGTACGTC. V and J are TRBV28 and TRBJ2-7; 9 nucleotides agree with TRBD2. V lost 5 bases and J lost 8; bases outside the gene matches: 4. CDR1 and CDR2 (germline): MDHEN, SYDVKM. CDR3 size: 12 residues.

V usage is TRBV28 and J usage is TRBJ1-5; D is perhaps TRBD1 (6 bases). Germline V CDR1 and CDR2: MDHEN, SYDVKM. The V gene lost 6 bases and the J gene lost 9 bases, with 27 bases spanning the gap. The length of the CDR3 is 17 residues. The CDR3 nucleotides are TGTGCCAGCAGCCCGGCGGGTTTGGAGGGGGGGCCGGCGCCCCAGCATTTT. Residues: CASSPAGLEGGPAPQHF.

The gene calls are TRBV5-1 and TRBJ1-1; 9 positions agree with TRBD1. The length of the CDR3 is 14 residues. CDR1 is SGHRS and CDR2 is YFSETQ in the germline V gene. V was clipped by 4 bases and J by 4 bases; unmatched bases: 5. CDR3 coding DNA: TGCGCCAGCAGCCCGGACAGGGGTAGCACTGAAGCTTTCTTT. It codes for CASSPDRGSTEAFF.

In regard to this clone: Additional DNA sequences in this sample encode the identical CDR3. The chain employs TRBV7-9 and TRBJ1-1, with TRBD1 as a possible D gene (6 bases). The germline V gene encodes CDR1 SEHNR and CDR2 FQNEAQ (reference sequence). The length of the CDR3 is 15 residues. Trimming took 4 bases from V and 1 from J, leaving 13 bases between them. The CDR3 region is CASSSGGRGNTEAFF. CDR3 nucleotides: TGTGCCAGCAGCTCGGGGGGCAGGGGGAACACTGAAGCTTTCTTT.

DNA of the CDR3: TGTGCCAGCAGCTTAGGTGCAGGCCACCAAGAGACCCAGTACTTC. As protein: CASSLGAGHQETQYF. The rearrangement uses TRBV11-2 and TRBJ2-5; no reliable D call. Germline V gene sequence: CDR1 SGHAT, CDR2 FQNNGV. The CDR3 spans 15 residues. The V and J ends lost 1 base and 0 bases respectively, with 9 bases between them.

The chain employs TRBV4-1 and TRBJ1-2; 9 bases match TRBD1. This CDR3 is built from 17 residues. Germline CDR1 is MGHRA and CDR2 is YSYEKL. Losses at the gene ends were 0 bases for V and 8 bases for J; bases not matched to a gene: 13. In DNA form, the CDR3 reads TGCGCCAGCAGCCAAGATCGGGGGACAGGGATCACTGGGGGCTACACCTTC. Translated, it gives CASSQDRGTGITGGYTF.

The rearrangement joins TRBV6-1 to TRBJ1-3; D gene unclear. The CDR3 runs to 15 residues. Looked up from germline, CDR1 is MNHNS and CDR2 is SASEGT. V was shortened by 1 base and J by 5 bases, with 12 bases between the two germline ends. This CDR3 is CASSEDRASRNTIYF. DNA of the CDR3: TGTGCCAGCAGTGAAGACAGAGCCTCACGAAACACCATATATTTT.

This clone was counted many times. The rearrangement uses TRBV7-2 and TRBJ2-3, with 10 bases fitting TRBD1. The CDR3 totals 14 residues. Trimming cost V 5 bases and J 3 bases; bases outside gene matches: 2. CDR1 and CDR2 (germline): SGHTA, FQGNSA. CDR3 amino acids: CASSLGQGTDTQYF. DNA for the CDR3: TGTGCCAGCAGCCTGGGACAGGGGACAGATACGCAGTATTTT.

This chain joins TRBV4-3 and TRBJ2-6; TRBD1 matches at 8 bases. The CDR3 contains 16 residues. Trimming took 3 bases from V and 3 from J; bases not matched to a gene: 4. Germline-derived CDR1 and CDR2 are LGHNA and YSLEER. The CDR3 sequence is CASSQTGEVGANVLTF. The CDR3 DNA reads TGCGCCAGCAGCCAGACAGGGGAGGTTGGGGCCAACGTCCTGACTTTC.